Shown below are 25 T cell receptor beta chains from a single sample sequenced in a study. TCRdb processed the 5' RACE reads anew with MiXCR; each CDR3 protein has one entry. This sample yields roughly 20,000 distinct CDR3 sequences, of which roughly 33% are seen a single time; 2% to 2.5% belongs to the top ten. The sequenced sample was tumor-infiltrating naive CD4+ T cells sorted from the breast tumor. Subset in this sample: naive CD4+ T cells, CD4+CD45RA+CD25-. These receptors were taken from a female donor with breast cancer.

In this sample, this clonotype turned up a few times. The chain carries TRBV4-2 and TRBJ2-3, with D maybe TRBD1 (5 bases). The CDR3 consists of 16 residues. Trimming removed 2 bases from V and 2 bases from J, with 14 bases in between. Germline CDR1 is LGHNA and CDR2 is YNFKEQ. The CDR3 DNA reads as TGTGCCAGCAGCCAAAACGACAGAAATCCCACAGATACGCAGTATTTT. It is translated as CASSQNDRNPTDTQYF.

V and J are TRBV12-3 or TRBV12-4 and TRBJ2-4; no reliable D call. V gave up 3 bases and J gave up 0 bases, with 6 bases separating them. CDR3 length: 14 amino acids. CDR3 region: CASSFWLAKNIQYF. The CDR3 DNA is TGTGCCAGCAGTTTTTGGCTAGCCAAAAACATTCAGTACTTC.

Judged by abundance, this clonotype is medium-sized. This chain uses TRBV20-1 with TRBJ2-1; possible D gene TRBD2, 5 bases. The CDR3 sequence is 15 residues long. Trimming removed 1 base at V and 7 bases at J, with 17 bases between. Germline-derived CDR1 and CDR2 are DFQATT and SNEGSKA (reference sequence). DNA of the CDR3: TGCAGTGCTAGAGCGAACGGAGGCCCGGGGAATGAGCAGTTCTTC. Translated: CSARANGGPGNEQFF.

This CDR3 is CASSPQSGTSNEQYF. The CDR3 region has the DNA TGTGCCAGCTCACCACAGTCCGGGACTAGCAACGAGCAGTACTTC. The chain carries TRBV18 and TRBJ2-7; 9 bases fit TRBD2. Germline assignment: CDR1 KGHSH and CDR2 LQKENI. The CDR3 loop spans 15 amino acids. The J segment lost 5 bases and the V segment lost 1 base, leaving 6 bases of the junction unmatched. Variable domain in full (rest from reference TRBV18 and TRBJ2-7): NAGVMQNPRHLVRRRGQEARLRCSPMKGHSHVYWYRQLPEEGLKFMVYLQKENIIDESGMPKERFSAEFPKEGPSILRIQQVVRGDSAAYFCASSPQSGTSNEQYFGPGTRLTVT.

CDR3 bases: TGCGCCAGCAGCGCGGACGGCGTCTATGGCTACACCTTC. Protein sequence: CASSADGVYGYTF. This chain connects TRBV5-1 to TRBJ1-2; no definite D call. Trimming cost V 4 bases and J 4 bases, with 11 bases left between them. This CDR3 contains 13 residues. Germline CDR1 reads SGHRS; CDR2 reads YFSETQ.

This clonotype was found a few times. CDR3 coding DNA: TGTGCCAGCAGTTACCGCGCTAGCAGGAGCGGAGAGCAGTACTTC. Translation: CASSYRASRSGEQYF. The V and J genes are TRBV6-5 and TRBJ2-7; tentatively, D is TRBD2 (5 bases). Trimming removed 2 bases at V and 7 bases at J, with 18 bases between. The CDR3 runs to 15 residues. Germline V gene sequence: CDR1 MNHEY, CDR2 SVGAGI.

By share of the sample, this clonotype is medium-sized. V gene TRBV6-5 combines with J gene TRBJ1-2, with 10 bases lining up with TRBD1. Trimming removed 3 bases from V and 3 bases from J; junction bases left unmatched: 7. Germline-derived CDR1 and CDR2 are MNHEY and SVGAGI. This CDR3 is 16 amino acids long. Here the CDR3 DNA reads TGTGCCAGCAGTTATGACAGGGGGCGCGGGGACTATGGCTACACCTTC. Its translation: CASSYDRGRGDYGYTF.

The rearrangement uses TRBV20-1 and TRBJ2-7, with D possibly TRBD1 on 6 matching bases. Germline V CDR1 and CDR2: DFQATT, SNEGSKA (reference sequence). V dropped 6 bases and J dropped 6 bases, with 18 bases sitting between them. CDR3 length equals 13 residues. DNA of the CDR3: TGCAGTGCCACCAAGGACAGCATTGGCGAGCAGTACTTC. It is translated as CSATKDSIGEQYF.

The gene calls are TRBV12-3 or TRBV12-4 and TRBJ2-3, with TRBD2 matching over 13 bases. This CDR3 has 17 residues. V was clipped by 4 bases and J by 4 bases; unmatched bases: 8. CDR3 coding DNA: TGTGCCAGCAGTTCCCACCGACTAGCGGGAGGTGCAGATACGCAGTATTTT. Its translation: CASSSHRLAGGADTQYF.

The chain carries TRBV20-1 and TRBJ1-2; 9 nucleotides line up with TRBD1. There are 14 residues in the CDR3. With 5 bases clipped from V and 8 bases from J, the junction kept 12 bases outside the gene matches. Germline-derived CDR1 and CDR2 are DFQATT and SNEGSKA (reference sequence). As DNA, the CDR3 is TGCAGTGCTGGGGGGGGACAGGGAGCGAACGGCTACACCTTC. Translating gives CSAGGGQGANGYTF.

By share, this clonotype ranks as medium-sized. The chain recombines TRBV12-3 or TRBV12-4 with TRBJ1-3; D remains unclear. There are 14 residues in the CDR3. V lost 4 bases and J 7 bases, leaving 14 bases between the germline ends. The CDR3 sequence is CASSSDRGRNTIYF. As DNA, the CDR3 is TGTGCCAGCAGTTCTGACCGGGGAAGGAACACCATATATTTT.

To note about this clonotype: This likely comes from a read error, as the CDR3 has no conserved phenylalanine or tryptophan at its end. The DNA is left out, because the CDR3 cannot be placed on it with certainty; the CDR3 is given as TCRdb lists it. CDR3 residues: CASSLLAG. The chain employs TRBV5-1 and TRBJ2-7; the table's D gene call, TRBD2, was not cross checked with the DNA. CDR1 is SGHRS, CDR2 YFSETQ, per germline. The CDR3 region is 8 residues in length, termini included.

The chain couples TRBV5-1 to TRBJ1-1; no clear D gene. Germline loops: CDR1 SGHRS, CDR2 YFSETQ. Trimming took off 1 base at V and 2 bases at J, with 9 bases between the two ends. The CDR3 runs 14 residues. The CDR3 loop is CASSLLGGNTEAFF. CDR3 bases: TGCGCCAGCAGCTTGCTAGGTGGCAACACTGAAGCTTTCTTT.

This clonotype appeared a few times. This chain joins TRBV5-6 and TRBJ1-4, with D tentatively TRBD1 (5 bases). This CDR3 contains 18 residues. The V gene's germline CDR1 is SGHDT and CDR2 YYEEEE. Trimming left V 4 bases short and J 4 bases short, with 23 bases between. DNA for the CDR3: TGTGCCAGCAGCCGAAATTGGGACGACTGGAGAATTAATGAAAAACTGTTTTTT. Protein sequence: CASSRNWDDWRINEKLFF.

This clonotype was seen a handful of times. The chain joins TRBV10-3 to TRBJ2-1; 14 bases line up with TRBD2. Germline V gene lookup returns CDR1 ENHRY and CDR2 SYGVKD. The CDR3 extends over 14 amino acids. The V and J ends lost 6 bases and 8 bases, in that order; junction bases with no gene match: 3. CDR3 nucleotides: TGTGCCATCAGAGGGACTAGCGGGAGTCATGAGCAGTTCTTC. It codes for CAIRGTSGSHEQFF.

This chain connects TRBV5-1 to TRBJ2-6, with D perhaps given as TRBD1 or TRBD2 (6 bases each). Per the germline V gene, CDR1 is SGHRS and CDR2 is YFSETQ. The CDR3 runs 20 residues. Trimming left V 2 bases short and J 0 bases short, with 21 bases between. CDR3 sequence reads: CASSLNGGGRFSSGANVLTF. Written as DNA, the CDR3 is TGCGCCAGCAGCTTAAACGGTGGGGGGCGTTTTAGCTCTGGGGCCAACGTCCTGACTTTC.

This clonotype was detected a few times. The chain is built from TRBV6-5 and TRBJ2-1; D is perhaps TRBD2 (6 bases). CDR1 and CDR2 (germline): MNHEY, SVGAGI. V lost 4 bases to trimming and J lost 4 bases, with 11 bases between them. CDR3 length: 14 residues. The CDR3 coding sequence is TGTGCCAGCAGTTCTCGTGCGGGATACAATGAGCAGTTCTTC. Amino acids: CASSSRAGYNEQFF.

In the case of this clonotype: One end of the junction does not line up with germline, which may come from a read error. The chain carries TRBV5-1 and TRBJ2-3, with TRBD2 matching 8 bases. The length of the CDR3 is 17 residues. CDR1 is SGHRS, CDR2 YFSETQ, per germline. CDR3 protein: CASSLQPGGSNADTQFF. CDR3 DNA sequence: TGCGCCAGCAGCCTCCAACCGGGAGGGAGTAACGCAGATACGCAGTTTTTT. The whole variable domain, filled in from reference TRBV5-1 and TRBJ2-3, reads KAGVTQTPRYLIKTRGQQVTLSCSPISGHRSVSWYQQTPGQGLQFLFEYFSETQRNKGNFPGRFSGRQFSNSRSEMNVSTLELGDSALYLCASSLQPGGSNADTQFFGPGTRLTVL.

There are many counts of this clonotype. This sequence joins TRBV7-9 and TRBJ2-7; D possibly corresponds to TRBD1 (5 bases). CDR1 SEHNR and CDR2 FQNEAQ come from the germline V gene (reference sequence). The V end lost 4 bases, the J end lost 3 bases, and 13 bases lay between the germline ends. The CDR3 has 14 residues. CDR3 coding DNA: TGTGCCAGCAGCTCAGGGAACTCTCTCTACGAGCAGTACTTC. Translated, it gives CASSSGNSLYEQYF. The entire variable domain, with the rest obtained from reference TRBV7-9 and TRBJ2-7, is as follows: DTGVSQNPRHKITKRGQNVTFRCDPISEHNRLYWYRQTLGQGPEFLTYFQNEAQLEKSRLLSDRFSAERPKGSFSTLEIQRTEQGDSAMYLCASSSGNSLYEQYFGPGTRLTVT.

V gene TRBV6-1 combines with J gene TRBJ2-1, with D perhaps assigned TRBD1 or TRBD2 (6 bases each). The J call may be faulty, since TRBJ2-7 better matches the DNA end. The CDR3 spans 14 residues. CDR1 MNHNS and CDR2 SASEGT come from the germline V gene. The CDR3 spells CASNTGGSYNEQYF. DNA for the CDR3: TGTGCCAGCAATACCGGGGGCTCCTACAATGAGCAGTACTTC.

Comments on this clonotype: A much larger clone lies a single base off, so this may be a read error. J is TRBJ2-7 and V is TRBV12-3 or TRBV12-4, with 10 bases matching TRBD2. The CDR3 extends over 15 amino acids. The CDR3 DNA sequence: TGTGCCAGCAGTTCCGGGACTAGCGTGATAGGGGAGCTGTACTTC. It is translated as CASSSGTSVIGELYF.

This clonotype qualifies as medium-sized. The genes are TRBV7-2 and TRBJ1-2, with 8 positions matching TRBD1. The CDR3 is 15 amino acids. CDR1 SGHTA and CDR2 FQGNSA come from the germline V gene. J was trimmed by 0 bases and V by 5 bases; bases with no gene match: 5. The CDR3 protein is CASSPSGQANYGYTF. The CDR3 bases are TGTGCCAGCAGCCCCTCGGGACAGGCTAACTATGGCTACACCTTC.

This clonotype rates as medium-sized. The J gene is TRBJ2-7, the V gene TRBV6-5, with D possibly TRBD1 on 6 matching bases. This CDR3 region has 15 residues. CDR1 and CDR2 from the germline V gene are MNHEY and SVGAGI. V dropped 8 bases and J dropped 2 bases, with 19 bases sitting between them. The CDR3 nucleotides read TGTGCCAGCGCGAGGGCGTACAGGGAACCCTACGAGCAGTACTTC. Translation gives CASARAYREPYEQYF.

The sample holds a few counts of this clonotype. The chain links TRBV18 to TRBJ1-2; no clear D gene. The V end was cut by 1 base, the J end by 7 bases, with 19 bases between. The CDR3 is 16 amino acids. CDR1 and CDR2 from the germline V gene are KGHSH and LQKENI. CDR3 coding DNA: TGTGCCAGCTCACCACAGGGCGCCGGGTATCGGGTTGGCTACACCTTC. Amino acids: CASSPQGAGYRVGYTF.

In its sample, this clonotype ranks as medium-sized. The chain joins TRBV5-6 to TRBJ1-3; perhaps TRBD1 as D (5 bases). V was shortened by 1 base and J by 4 bases, with 15 bases between the two germline ends. Germline V gene data show CDR1 as SGHDT and CDR2 as YYEEEE. The CDR3 loop spans 16 amino acids. CDR3: CASSLWAGYVGNTIYF. The CDR3 nucleotides are TGTGCCAGCAGCTTGTGGGCAGGGTACGTCGGAAACACCATATATTTT. The full variable domain, in which reference TRBV5-6 and TRBJ1-3 provide the parts outside the CDR3, is DAGVTQSPTHLIKTRGQQVTLRCSPKSGHDTVSWYQQALGQGPQFIFQYYEEEERQRGNFPDRFSGHQFPNYSSELNVNALLLGDSALYLCASSLWAGYVGNTIYFGEGSWLTVV.